This TCR beta chain is from a study of blood T cell repertoires in COVID-19. This clone was detected a few times. Germline V gene data show CDR1 as SGHRS and CDR2 as YFSETQ. The CDR3 extends over 15 amino acids. The V gene end was trimmed by 0 bases and the J gene end by 9 bases; junction bases not matched to a gene: 7. TCRdb's copy holds only in-frame clones and misses some; the assay was immunoSEQ multiplex PCR. The data hold about 190,000 clones, with more than 75% observed a single time. The sequence was collected from a woman aged 50 to 65 with acute COVID-19. The gene calls are TRBV5-1 and TRBJ2-1, with 9 bases that match TRBD2. The specimen was PBMCs or T cells enriched from blood (not recorded which). In nucleotides, the CDR3 is TGCGCCAGCAGCTTGGTGGCGGGGGGGCCGGGTGAGCAGTTCTTC. It encodes CASSLVAGGPGEQFF.